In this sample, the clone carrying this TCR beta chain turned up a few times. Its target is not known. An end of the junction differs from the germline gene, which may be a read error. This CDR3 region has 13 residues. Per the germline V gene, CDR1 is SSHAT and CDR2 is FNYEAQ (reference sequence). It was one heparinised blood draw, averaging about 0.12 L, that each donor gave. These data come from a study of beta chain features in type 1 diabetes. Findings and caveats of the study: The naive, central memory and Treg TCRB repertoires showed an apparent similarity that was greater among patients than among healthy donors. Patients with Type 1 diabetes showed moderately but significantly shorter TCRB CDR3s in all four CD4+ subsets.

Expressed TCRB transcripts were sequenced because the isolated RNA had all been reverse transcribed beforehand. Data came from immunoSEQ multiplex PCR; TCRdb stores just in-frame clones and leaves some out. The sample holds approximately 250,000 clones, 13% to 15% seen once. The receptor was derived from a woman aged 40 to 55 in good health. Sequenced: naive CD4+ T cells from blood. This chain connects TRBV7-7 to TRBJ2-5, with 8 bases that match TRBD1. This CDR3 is CASSGQGGETQYF. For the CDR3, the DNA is TGTGCTAGCAGCGGACAGGGAGGAGAGACCCAGTACTTC.